This entry lists 8 T cell receptor beta chains sequenced from one sample in a study of blood T cells in healthy people across ages. Together with a sample-barcoded 5' primer, a J-beta primer mix was included in a second PCR lasting roughly 6 to 12 cycles. TCRdb independently ran MiXCR on the 5' RACE reads; one entry per CDR3 protein. Here the sample spans more than 1,000,000 distinct CDR3 sequences, under 30% being singletons. This sample also appeared in a second study, on T cells of mothers and their children.

The sample was blood. The receptor source for this set is a girl under 10 years old in good health.

The sample holds a few counts of this clonotype. The chain employs TRBV7-6 and TRBJ2-7; TRBD1 matches at 8 bases. V lost 5 bases to trimming and J lost 3 bases; unmatched junction nucleotides: 15. In germline, CDR1 is SGHVS, CDR2 FNYEAQ. The CDR3 consists of 17 residues. Here the CDR3 DNA reads TGTGCCAGCAGCCAAACAGGGGGGTCGTCCCTTGACTACGAGCAGTACTTC. As protein: CASSQTGGSSLDYEQYF.

This clonotype was recorded many times. The rearrangement uses TRBV7-9 and TRBJ1-2; 8 bases fit TRBD1. The CDR3 extends over 13 amino acids. The germline V gene encodes CDR1 SEHNR and CDR2 FQNEAQ (reference sequence). Trimming cost V 5 bases and J 6 bases; bases outside gene matches: 5. In DNA, the CDR3 is TGTGCCAGCAGCCCAGGGGGCGCGAATGGCTACACCTTC. Translated, it gives CASSPGGANGYTF.

This clonotype turned up a few times. J is TRBJ2-7 and V is TRBV5-6, with D possibly called TRBD1 or TRBD2 (6 bases each). Trimming pared 4 bases from V and 2 bases from J, leaving 16 bases between. Germline V gene sequence: CDR1 SGHDT, CDR2 YYEEEE. The CDR3 extends over 15 amino acids. CDR3 amino acids: CASSQGGLSPYEQYF. CDR3 in DNA: TGTGCCAGCAGCCAAGGGGGGCTATCACCCTACGAGCAGTACTTC.

This sequence joins TRBV15 and TRBJ2-1, with D perhaps assigned TRBD1 or TRBD2 (5 bases each). The J call may not be correct, given that the DNA end is closer to TRBJ2-7. The CDR3 contains 14 residues. From germline, CDR1 is LNHNV and CDR2 YYDKDF (reference sequence). The CDR3 region has the DNA TGTGCCACCAGCAGAGGGGGGAGCTCCTACGAGCAGTACTTC. Protein: CATSRGGSSYEQYF.

The chain uses TRBV4-3 and TRBJ2-3; D may be TRBD1 (6 bases). CDR1 LGHNA and CDR2 YSLEER come from the germline V gene. The length of the CDR3 is 14 residues. The ends were cut back, 1 base at V and 6 bases at J, with 11 bases in the middle. CDR3: CASSQGGTGDTQYF. The CDR3 bases are TGCGCCAGCAGCCAAGGGGGAACAGGGGATACGCAGTATTTT.

The gene calls are TRBV5-1 and TRBJ1-1; D gene uncertain. V lost 3 bases to trimming and J lost 4 bases, with 13 bases between them. CDR1 SGHRS and CDR2 YFSETQ come from the germline V gene. This CDR3 contains 14 residues. CDR3 in amino acids: CASSSPRSSTEAFF. The CDR3 DNA sequence: TGCGCCAGCAGCTCGCCCCGGTCTTCCACTGAAGCTTTCTTT.

The chain links TRBV7-2 to TRBJ2-7; 7 positions agree with TRBD2. In germline, CDR1 is SGHTA, CDR2 FQGNSA. After removal of 4 bases from V and 1 base from J, the junction contained 19 bases not matched to a gene. This CDR3 contains 19 residues. CDR3 loop: CASSSDGAGVQSGSYEQYF. The CDR3, as DNA: TGTGCCAGCAGCTCCGACGGGGCGGGAGTACAATCGGGGTCCTACGAGCAGTACTTC.

This clonotype was observed a few times. The chain has TRBV29-1 and TRBJ1-1; a possible D gene is TRBD1 (5 bases). Germline CDR1 SQVTM, CDR2 ANQGSEA. With 5 bases removed from V and 4 bases from J, the gap between germline ends came to 20 bases. The CDR3 sequence is 15 residues long. Here the CDR3 DNA reads TGCAGCGTTCAGGGTTCATTCGGGGGAGGCACTGAAGCTTTCTTT. This sequence encodes CSVQGSFGGGTEAFF. The full variable domain, rest sourced from reference TRBV29-1 and TRBJ1-1, is SAVISQKPSRDICQRGTSLTIQCQVDSQVTMMFWYRQQPGQSLTLIATANQGSEATYESGFVIDKFPISRPNLTFSTLTVSNMSPEDSSIYLCSVQGSFGGGTEAFFGQGTRLTVV.